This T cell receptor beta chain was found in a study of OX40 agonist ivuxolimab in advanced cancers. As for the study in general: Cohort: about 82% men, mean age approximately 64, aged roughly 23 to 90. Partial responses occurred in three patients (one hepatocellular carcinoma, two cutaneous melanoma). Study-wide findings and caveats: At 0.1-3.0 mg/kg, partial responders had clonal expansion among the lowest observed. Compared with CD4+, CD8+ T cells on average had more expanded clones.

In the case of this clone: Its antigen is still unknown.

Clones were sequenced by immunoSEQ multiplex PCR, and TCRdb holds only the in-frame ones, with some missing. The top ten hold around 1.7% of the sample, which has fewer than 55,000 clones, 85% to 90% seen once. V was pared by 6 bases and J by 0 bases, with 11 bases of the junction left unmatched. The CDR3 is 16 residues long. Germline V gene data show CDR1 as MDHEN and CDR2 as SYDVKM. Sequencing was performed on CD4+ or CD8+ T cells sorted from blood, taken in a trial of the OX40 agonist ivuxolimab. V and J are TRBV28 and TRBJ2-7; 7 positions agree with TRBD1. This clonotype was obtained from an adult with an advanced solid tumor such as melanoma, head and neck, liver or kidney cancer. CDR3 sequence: CASSSRPGQSSYEQYV. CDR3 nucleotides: TGTGCCAGCAGCTCAAGACCGGGACAGAGCTCCTACGAGCAGTACGTC.